The next 17 T cell receptor beta chains were all read from a single sample in a study of shared clonotypes between healthy human individuals. The protocol was immunoSEQ multiplex PCR, while the TCRdb copy is restricted to in-frame clones and leaves out a portion. The table lists around 750,000 clones, approximately 79% of them singletons. The sample comprised memory CD4+ T cells sorted from blood. Stated subset: CD45RA-negative fraction. These receptors were collected from a woman aged 30 to 39 in good health.

This chain connects TRBV9 to TRBJ2-5, with TRBD2 matching 10 bases. The CDR3 is 16 residues long. After removal of 3 bases from V and 1 base from J, the junction contained 6 bases not matched to a gene. Germline V gene lookup returns CDR1 SGDLS and CDR2 YYNGEE. The CDR3 is CASSAPGLASQETQYF. The CDR3, as DNA: TGTGCCAGCAGCGCGCCGGGACTAGCGAGCCAAGAGACCCAGTACTTC.

The CDR3 sequence is CSVSRVAEAFF. The CDR3 DNA sequence: TGCAGTGTCTCCAGGGTGGCTGAAGCTTTCTTT. The rearrangement joins TRBV20-1 to TRBJ1-1; the D gene is possibly TRBD1 (5 bases). CDR3 length: 11 amino acids. The germline gives CDR1 DFQATT, CDR2 SNEGSKA (reference sequence). Trimming shortened V by 7 bases and J by 6 bases, and 12 bases separated the two germline ends.

This clone has only a few counts. The V and J genes are TRBV7-3 and TRBJ2-2; 7 positions match TRBD2. From germline, CDR1 is SGHTA and CDR2 FQGTGA. V lost 6 bases, J lost 6 bases, and 7 bases stayed unmatched. The CDR3 spans 14 residues. This chain's CDR3 is CASSTTSQAGELFF. CDR3 sequence (DNA): TGTGCCAGCAGTACGACTAGCCAGGCCGGGGAGCTGTTTTTT.

This chain connects TRBV10-3 to TRBJ1-3; no definite D call. Trimming removed 11 bases at V and 0 bases at J, with 11 bases between. The CDR3 covers 13 residues. Per the germline V gene, CDR1 is ENHRY and CDR2 is SYGVKD. CDR3 DNA: TGTGCCTCACATCCCAACTCTGGAAACACCATATATTTT. It encodes CASHPNSGNTIYF.

This chain uses TRBV7-9 with TRBJ2-1, with D perhaps matching TRBD2 (7 bases). The CDR3 is 16 residues long. Germline values: CDR1 SEHNR, CDR2 FQNEAQ (reference sequence). With 5 bases removed from V and 4 bases from J, the gap between germline ends came to 18 bases. CDR3 sequence reads: CASSLEGGGLYNEQFF. DNA for the CDR3: TGTGCCAGCAGCCTCGAGGGCGGGGGCTTGTACAATGAGCAGTTCTTC.

The rearrangement uses TRBV27 and TRBJ1-1, with D possibly TRBD1 on 6 matching bases. This CDR3 is 13 amino acids long. Per the germline V gene, CDR1 is MNHEY and CDR2 is SMNVEV (reference sequence). Trimming stripped 7 bases from V and 5 bases from J, with 14 bases between. As DNA, the CDR3 is TGTGCCAGCAACCCACAGGGCGGAACTGAAGCTTTCTTT. This gives the protein CASNPQGGTEAFF.

The CDR3 loop reads CASSRDRNTYEQYF. The CDR3 bases are TGTGCCAGCAGCAGGGACAGAAACACCTACGAGCAGTACTTC. The V call is TRBV7-8, the J call TRBJ2-7; 7 bases fit TRBD1. Germline CDR1 reads SGHVS; CDR2 reads FQNEAQ. V lost 5 bases to trimming and J lost 2 bases; unmatched junction nucleotides: 6. This CDR3 has 14 amino acids.

In this sample, this clone turned up once. The chain's CDR3 is CASSPTRGRRGYTF. CDR3 in DNA: TGTGCCAGCAGTCCTACCAGGGGGCGTCGGGGCTACACCTTC. The J gene is TRBJ1-2, the V gene TRBV28; 8 bases fit TRBD1. V shed 5 bases, J shed 8 bases, and the junction held 10 bases outside the gene matches. Germline V gene sequence: CDR1 MDHEN, CDR2 SYDVKM. This CDR3 contains 14 residues.

The rearrangement joins TRBV27 to TRBJ2-2; 8 bases are shared with TRBD2. Looked up from germline, CDR1 is MNHEY and CDR2 is SMNVEV (reference sequence). The J segment lost 3 bases and the V segment lost 6 bases, leaving 6 bases of the junction unmatched. The CDR3 totals 15 residues. The CDR3 DNA reads as TGTGCCAGCAGACTCAATAGCGGGGACACCGGGGAGCTGTTTTTT. Its translation: CASRLNSGDTGELFF.

The chain carries TRBV27 and TRBJ2-3; D possibly corresponds to TRBD2 (6 bases). The germline CDR1 and CDR2 sequences are MNHEY and SMNVEV (reference sequence). This CDR3 comprises 13 residues. V shed 3 bases and J shed 6 bases, with 10 bases lying between them. For the CDR3, the DNA is TGTGCCAGCAGTTTCGGACGGGGGGATACGCAGTATTTT. Translating gives CASSFGRGDTQYF.

The chain couples TRBV5-6 to TRBJ1-2; no definite D call. This CDR3 has 15 amino acids. Between the trimmed V and J ends, which lost 6 bases and 4 bases, there was a span of 19 bases. CDR1 is SGHDT, CDR2 YYEEEE, per germline. Here the CDR3 reads CASTAVESLGYGYTF. The CDR3 DNA follows: TGTGCCAGCACCGCGGTGGAGTCCCTTGGCTATGGCTACACCTTC. Filled out from reference TRBV5-6 and TRBJ1-2, the complete variable domain reads DAGVTQSPTHLIKTRGQQVTLRCSPKSGHDTVSWYQQALGQGPQFIFQYYEEEERQRGNFPDRFSGHQFPNYSSELNVNALLLGDSALYLCASTAVESLGYGYTFGSGTRLTVV.

This chain links TRBV28 with TRBJ1-2, with TRBD1 identical over 8 bases. Germline V gene sequence: CDR1 MDHEN, CDR2 SYDVKM. CDR3 length equals 15 residues. Trimming cost V 6 bases and J 1 base; bases outside gene matches: 7. CDR3: CASSLGTGYNYGYTF. The CDR3 DNA reads as TGTGCCAGCAGCCTCGGGACAGGTTATAACTATGGCTACACCTTC.

This sequence joins TRBV5-1 and TRBJ2-2; D unclear. The germline gives CDR1 SGHRS, CDR2 YFSETQ. CDR3 size: 14 residues. Deletions cut 4 bases from V and 5 bases from J, with 12 bases between. CDR3 in amino acids: CASSGPLDTGELFF. CDR3 nucleotides: TGCGCCAGCAGCGGTCCCCTGGATACCGGGGAGCTGTTTTTT.

A word on this clone: Within the sample, other DNA sequences also encode this same CDR3. This chain links TRBV5-1 with TRBJ2-3, with D perhaps TRBD1 (6 bases). Germline V gene lookup returns CDR1 SGHRS and CDR2 YFSETQ. V was pared by 3 bases and J by 2 bases, with 13 bases between. The CDR3 covers 15 residues. CDR3 region: CASSWGQDLTDTQYF. In nucleotides, the CDR3 is TGCGCCAGCAGCTGGGGACAAGATCTCACAGATACGCAGTATTTT.

The gene calls are TRBV11-3 and TRBJ1-2, with 8 bases lining up with TRBD1. V was clipped by 1 base and J by 3 bases; unmatched bases: 13. This CDR3 has 18 amino acids. Germline CDR1 and CDR2: SGHNT and YENEEA. DNA for the CDR3: TGTGCCAGCAGCTTAGCGGACAGGGCGCACCCGAGGGACTATGGCTACACCTTC. Translation gives CASSLADRAHPRDYGYTF.

This sequence joins TRBV7-9 and TRBJ2-7, with D maybe TRBD2 (6 bases). The length of the CDR3 is 17 residues. The V gene lost 5 bases and the J gene lost 0 bases, with 20 bases spanning the gap. The V gene's germline CDR1 is SEHNR and CDR2 FQNEAQ (reference sequence). The CDR3 loop reads CASSRPGGRGSSYEQYF. The DNA for the CDR3 is TGTGCCAGCAGCCGCCCGGGTGGGCGGGGTAGCTCCTACGAGCAGTACTTC.

The sample holds one count of this clone. V usage is TRBV18 and J usage is TRBJ1-5, with 7 positions matching TRBD1. The ends lost 3 bases at V and 4 bases at J; junction bases unmatched: 15. The CDR3 has 18 residues. Germline V gives CDR1 KGHSH, CDR2 LQKENI. The CDR3, as DNA: TGTGCCAGCTCACCGCCCGTGACAGGGTCTAGAGCAAATCAGCCCCAGCATTTT. As protein: CASSPPVTGSRANQPQHF. Supplemented by reference TRBV18 and TRBJ1-5, the full variable domain reads NAGVMQNPRHLVRRRGQEARLRCSPMKGHSHVYWYRQLPEEGLKFMVYLQKENIIDESGMPKERFSAEFPKEGPSILRIQQVVRGDSAAYFCASSPPVTGSRANQPQHFGDGTRLSIL.